Listed below are T cell receptor beta chains from one sample, sequenced in a study of T cells in localized non-small cell lung cancer. Libraries were prepared by immunoSEQ multiplex PCR; TCRdb keeps only in-frame clonotypes and omits some of them. The sample has around 1,500 clones, approximately 20% seen once. The specimen was lung tumor tissue, collected before any cancer treatment. These receptors originate from a female donor aged 60 or older with stage I squamous cell lung carcinoma. CDR3s include the opening cysteine and the closing phenylalanine or tryptophan. The order of the fields is clone size, J gene, D gene, V gene, CDR3 protein, CDR3 DNA. D genes are given only for firm matches. Clone size appears in some rows only: once, few, many, or a class for an expanded clone.

>NA|TRBJ1-2|TRBD1|TRBV28
CASKLTGHPSNYGYTF
TGTGCCAGCAAATTGACAGGGCACCCATCTAACTATGGCTACACCTTC
>NA|TRBJ2-4|TRBD2|TRBV11-3
CASSFRLAQNIQYF
TGTGCCAGCAGCTTTCGACTAGCGCAAAACATTCAGTACTTC
>few|TRBJ1-4|NA|TRBV6-8
CASSDGGATNEKLFF
TGTGCCAGCAGCGACGGGGGAGCAACTAATGAAAAACTGTTTTTT
>few|TRBJ2-2|NA|TRBV28
CASLYRAGGELFF
TGTGCCAGCCTATACAGGGCTGGGGGGGAGCTGTTTTTT
>medium-sized|TRBJ2-5|NA|TRBV4-1
CASSQEGRETQYF
TGCGCCAGCAGCCAAGAGGGTCGGGAGACCCAGTACTTC
>NA|TRBJ2-1|TRBD2|TRBV14
CASSQGPRLAGERNEQFF
TGTGCCAGCAGCCAAGGGCCCCGACTAGCGGGAGAGAGGAATGAGCAGTTCTTC
>NA|TRBJ2-1|TRBD2|TRBV11-3
CASRLMTASTSGTNEQFF
TGTGCCAGCAGACTCATGACTGCGTCAACTAGCGGGACCAATGAGCAGTTCTTC
>NA|TRBJ2-6|NA|TRBV6-8
CASSDGSGANVLTF
TGTGCCAGCAGTGATGGCTCTGGGGCCAACGTCCTGACTTTC
>few|TRBJ1-1|NA|TRBV29-1
CSVVRDRNTEAFF
TGCAGCGTTGTCCGGGACCGGAACACTGAAGCTTTCTTT
>medium-sized|TRBJ2-7|TRBD2|TRBV11-3
CASSLRRSGSHEQYF
TGTGCCAGCAGCCTCAGACGTAGCGGGAGCCACGAGCAGTACTTC
>once|TRBJ2-1|NA|TRBV19
CASNSWEANEQFF
TGTGCCAGTAATTCTTGGGAGGCCAATGAGCAGTTCTTC
>few|TRBJ2-7|NA|TRBV28
CASSTHGGAYEQYF
TGTGCCAGCAGCACACACGGAGGGGCCTACGAGCAGTACTTC
>medium-sized|TRBJ1-1|NA|TRBV28
CATRGDGNTEAFF
TGTGCCACCAGAGGAGACGGGAACACTGAAGCTTTCTTT
>NA|TRBJ2-7|NA|TRBV9
CASSVGPRVSYEQYF
TGTGCCAGCAGCGTAGGCCCCAGGGTCAGCTACGAGCAGTACTTC
>medium-sized|TRBJ2-7|NA|TRBV11-3
CASSSYRSRYEQYF
TGTGCCAGCAGCTCGTATCGGTCTCGCTACGAGCAGTACTTC
>few|TRBJ2-1|NA|TRBV29-1
CSEGRGAVYNEQFF
TGCAGCGAAGGGCGAGGAGCGGTCTACAATGAGCAGTTCTTC
>NA|TRBJ1-2|NA|TRBV19
CASSTYLGRLARGYTF
TGTGCCAGTAGTACCTACTTGGGACGTTTAGCAAGGGGCTACACCTTC
>NA|TRBJ2-5|TRBD1|TRBV18
CASSLGQGLQETQYF
TGTGCCAGCTCACTGGGACAGGGTCTTCAGGAGACCCAGTACTTC
>NA|TRBJ2-3|TRBD1|TRBV30
CACLRGPGDTQYF
TGTGCCTGCCTCAGGGGGCCGGGGGATACGCAGTATTTT
>NA|TRBJ2-1|NA|TRBV11-3
CASSQFQGMVGTYNEQFF
TGTGCCAGCAGCCAATTCCAGGGGATGGTAGGGACATACAATGAGCAGTTCTTC
>NA|TRBJ1-2|NA|TRBV29-1
CSVESLGAGYGYTF
TGCAGCGTTGAGTCCCTGGGGGCTGGCTATGGCTACACCTTC
>NA|TRBJ1-1|NA|TRBV23-1
CASSFKRETEAFF
TGCGCCAGCAGCTTTAAGAGGGAAACTGAAGCTTTCTTT
>few|TRBJ1-4|TRBD1|TRBV11-3
CASSRQGRSEKLFF
TGTGCCAGCAGCCGACAGGGGAGGAGTGAAAAACTGTTTTTT
>NA|TRBJ2-1|NA|TRBV19
CASSPRGLGNEQFF
TGTGCCAGTAGTCCCCGAGGGTTAGGCAATGAGCAGTTCTTC
>NA|TRBJ1-5|NA|TRBV19
CASSITGPNQPQHF
TGTGCCAGTAGTATAACAGGCCCGAATCAGCCCCAGCATTTT
>NA|TRBJ2-1|TRBD2|TRBV9
CASSVGSGRATRHNEQFF
TGTGCCAGCAGCGTAGGTAGCGGGAGGGCCACCCGTCACAATGAGCAGTTCTTC
>once|TRBJ2-1|NA|TRBV10-1
CASSESAYNEQFF
TGCGCCAGCAGTGAGTCGGCATACAATGAGCAGTTCTTC
>NA|TRBJ2-7|NA|TRBV28
CASSFRQTGPHEQYF
TGTGCCAGCAGTTTTAGGCAGACAGGCCCCCACGAGCAGTACTTC
>few|TRBJ1-1|NA|TRBV29-1
CSGEKTWDTEAFF
TGCAGCGGCGAGAAGACGTGGGACACTGAAGCTTTCTTT
>NA|TRBJ1-5|TRBD1|TRBV28
CASSSGGTNQPQHF
TGTGCCAGCAGTTCAGGGGGGACCAATCAGCCCCAGCATTTT
>few|TRBJ2-3|NA|TRBV28
CASSWEGTDTQYF
TGTGCCAGCAGTTGGGAAGGGACAGATACGCAGTATTTT
>few|TRBJ1-5|NA|TRBV9
CASSVDGAGQPQHF
TGTGCCAGCAGCGTAGATGGGGCGGGTCAGCCCCAGCATTTT
>large|TRBJ1-1|NA|TRBV19
CASRINGGNTEAFF
TGTGCCAGTAGAATAAACGGGGGGAACACTGAAGCTTTCTTT
>NA|TRBJ1-5|NA|TRBV30
CAWSVDNSNQPQHF
TGTGCCTGGAGTGTAGACAACAGCAATCAGCCCCAGCATTTT
>few|TRBJ2-3|NA|TRBV23-1
CASSRIGEGTDTQYF
TGCGCCAGCAGCCGTATCGGGGAGGGCACAGATACGCAGTATTTT
>NA|TRBJ1-2|NA|TRBV29-1
CSVGTELHYGYTF
TGCAGCGTTGGGACAGAATTACACTATGGCTACACCTTC
>NA|TRBJ2-3|NA|TRBV18
CASSPPPATDTQYF
TGTGCCAGCTCACCACCGCCAGCTACAGATACGCAGTATTTT
>few|TRBJ1-3|NA|TRBV6-1
CASSEGGATGNTIYF
TGTGCCAGCAGTGAAGGGGGGGCCACTGGAAACACCATATATTTT
>medium-sized|TRBJ2-2|TRBD1|TRBV11-3
CASSEGQSNTGELFF
TGTGCCAGCAGCGAGGGACAGTCGAACACCGGGGAGCTGTTTTTT
>NA|TRBJ1-4|NA|TRBV29-1
CSVADAGKAYEKLFF
TGCAGCGTCGCCGACGCGGGTAAGGCGTATGAAAAACTGTTTTTT
>few|TRBJ2-7|TRBD1|TRBV28
CASSRTGPYPYEQYF
TGTGCCAGCAGCCGGACAGGGCCCTACCCCTACGAGCAGTACTTC
>NA|TRBJ1-3|NA|TRBV28
CASSLYPGSGNTIYF
TGTGCCAGCAGTTTATACCCAGGCTCTGGAAACACCATATATTTT
>NA|TRBJ2-2|TRBD2|TRBV28
CASSTRTSGYTGELFF
TGTGCCAGCAGCACCAGGACTAGCGGGTACACCGGGGAGCTGTTTTTT
>medium-sized|TRBJ2-1|TRBD2|TRBV11-3
CASSPGGGREYNEQFF
TGTGCCAGCAGCCCGGGGGGCGGGAGGGAATACAATGAGCAGTTCTTC
>NA|TRBJ2-1|NA|TRBV30
CAWSGTGRHEQFF
TGTGCCTGGAGTGGGACCGGGAGACATGAGCAGTTCTTC
>medium-sized|TRBJ1-1|NA|TRBV7-2
CASTGRGYTEAFF
TGTGCCAGCACGGGAAGGGGATACACTGAAGCTTTCTTT
>NA|TRBJ1-2|TRBD1|TRBV29-1
CSVGQGLDYGYTF
TGCAGCGTTGGACAGGGGTTGGACTATGGCTACACCTTC
>NA|TRBJ2-7|TRBD2|TRBV6-8
CASSSTRLAGEAEQYF
TGTGCCAGCAGTTCCACTAGACTAGCGGGAGAGGCCGAGCAGTACTTC
>few|TRBJ2-3|TRBD1|TRBV6-8
CASSQDRDTQYF
TGTGCCAGCAGCCAGGACAGGGATACGCAGTATTTT
>medium-sized|TRBJ1-2|NA|TRBV11-3
CASSLIGPGDYGYTF
TGTGCCAGCAGCTTGATTGGCCCAGGGGACTATGGCTACACCTTC